A selection of T cell receptor beta chains follows, all from one sample in a study of T-cell memory formation after mild COVID-19. TCRdb recomputed calls from the 5' RACE reads with MiXCR, one row per CDR3 protein. In the table there are around 390,000 distinct CDR3 sequences, approximately 16% of which are singletons. Material for sequencing was PBMCs or a T cell subset sorted from them (not recorded which). These receptors all stem from a man aged 18 to 30 who had mild COVID-19 (a few samples of this study predate the infection). Cell type and time point are not known. Both conserved end residues are part of each CDR3.

V gene,CDR3 protein
TRBV19,CASKWGSNQPQHF
TRBV6-2/TRBV6-3,CASSYNGGAGETQYF
TRBV15,CATSRETGSTEAFF
TRBV27,CASIRTGSYGTEAFF
TRBV27,CASRSGATGHGYTF
TRBV9,CASSSSSRQETQYF
TRBV20-1,CSARSGDYGYTF
TRBV7-2,CASSSPGGSGGALTDTQYF
TRBV4-3,CAAQGSGELFF
TRBV6-2/TRBV6-3,CASSWTGSYNEQFF
TRBV11-2,CASSLGPGTSGNTIYF
TRBV4-1,CASSQERTQRGGLTYNEQFF
TRBV9,CASSVEGARTDTQYF
TRBV13,CASSLGPGASTDTQYF
TRBV6-2/TRBV6-3,CASTLVASTFTDTQYF
TRBV27,CASSLSHRGTEAFF
TRBV4-2,CASSRGTENTGELFF
TRBV6-5,CASSYGGKHTF
TRBV11-2,CASSPGTDIQYF
TRBV7-8,CASSLEQGSNQPQHF
TRBV20-1,CSAIRDSNQPQHF
TRBV6-5,CASNRGIDTEAFF
TRBV5-1,CASSLATGAQYF
TRBV4-1,CASSRSRDTQYF
TRBV28,CASRPIQGGGGNQPQHF
TRBV7-9,CASRGSSTDTQYF
TRBV7-9,CASSSYASGSGELFF
TRBV12-3/TRBV12-4,CASSQTGTYGYTF
TRBV18,CASSPTGTGYQPQHF
TRBV12-3/TRBV12-4,CASRLREDTQYF
TRBV5-6,CASSLGEAQFF
TRBV6-5,CASSDVLAGANVLTF
TRBV3-1,CASSQWPGPQNTQYF
TRBV12-3/TRBV12-4,CASRPGQGYSPLHF
TRBV7-2,CASSLVGLRTDYMNTEAFF
TRBV20-1,CSATIDRASYNEQFF
TRBV12-3/TRBV12-4,CASDLRAGNTIYF
TRBV20-1,CSARERSNQPQHF
TRBV7-2,CASSPGLGLYGYTF
TRBV7-9,CASSSTTAGDQPQHF
TRBV4-3,CASSQEGVVAAEAFF
TRBV5-1,CASSQTRLAGSETQYF
TRBV10-3,CAISGVYMAGEQYF
TRBV6-6,CASSRDLNYEQYF
TRBV15,CATSQTDTQYF
TRBV4-1,CASSPRQGSYGYTF
TRBV12-3/TRBV12-4,CASTLTGNEQFF
TRBV12-3/TRBV12-4,CASSLTRKSPEAFF
TRBV4-3,CASSQGDSFSYEQYF
TRBV12-3/TRBV12-4,CASRQYTDTQYF
TRBV2,CASRGSRTYEQYF
TRBV6-2/TRBV6-3,CASSYLASGETQYF
TRBV12-3/TRBV12-4,CASSAPGGRGVTDTQYF
TRBV7-6,CASSSDPGGRVADTQYF
TRBV29-1,CSVRTGAYNEQFF